The rows below give T cell receptor beta chains drawn from one sample of a study of cytomegalovirus exposure and HLA in healthy donors. Only in-frame clones appear in the TCRdb table, and some are missing; sequencing was by immunoSEQ multiplex PCR. Here the sample spans more than 65,000 clones, roughly 80% being singletons. The sample consisted of PBMCs. The receptors here all came from a man aged 35 to 55 in good health and CMV-seronegative. CDR3s include the opening cysteine and the closing phenylalanine or tryptophan. Each record gives: D gene, clone size, V gene, J gene, CDR3 DNA, CDR3 protein. A D gene is named only where the DNA matches it firmly. A row's size may be missing; if present it is once, few, many or a size class.

TRBD1	few	TRBV5-6	TRBJ2-1	TGTGCCAGCAGCTTGGGGACAGGTGACAATGAGCAGTTCTTC	CASSLGTGDNEQFF
TRBD1	-	TRBV6-4	TRBJ1-6	TGTGCCAGCACCGACGACAGGGTGGGGAGTTCACCCCTCCACTTT	CASTDDRVGSSPLHF
-	few	TRBV21-1	TRBJ1-5	TGTGCCAGCACCGCAGGACAGGGGGCTCCTCAGCCCCAGCATTTT	CASTAGQGAPQPQHF
-	-	TRBV6-6	TRBJ1-2	TGTGCCACCACTATCCGGGGATCCGCCCATGGCTACACCTTC	CATTIRGSAHGYTF
-	-	TRBV28	TRBJ1-4	TGTGCCAGCAGTCCCGAGGGACATTGGACTTCAACTAATGAAAAACTGTTTTTT	CASSPEGHWTSTNEKLFF
TRBD1	-	TRBV5-5	TRBJ1-6	TGTGCCAGCAGCAAGGGGACAGGCGCCGATTCACCCCTCCACTTT	CASSKGTGADSPLHF
-	once	TRBV19	TRBJ1-3	TGTGCCAGTAGTACTAATGACCGGGACACCATATATTTT	CASSTNDRDTIYF
-	-	TRBV2	TRBJ2-1	TGTGCCAGCAGTGAGGCGGGGTACAATGAGCAGTTCTTC	CASSEAGYNEQFF
TRBD1	few	TRBV29-1	TRBJ2-7	TGCAGCGTTGAAGCTACGGGACAGGGAGGGCTTCTAAGCTCCTACGAGCAGTACTTC	CSVEATGQGGLLSSYEQYF
-	-	TRBV4-3	TRBJ1-4	TGCGCCAGCAGCCCCTGGGGGGCTAATGAAAAACTGTTTTTT	CASSPWGANEKLFF
-	-	TRBV6-4	TRBJ1-4	TGTGCCAGCAGTGCCGAGGGTGGGGCTAATGAAAAACTGTTTTTT	CASSAEGGANEKLFF
-	-	TRBV14	TRBJ1-4	TGTGCCAGCAGTCAGGGACTAAATGAAAAACTGTTTTTT	CASSQGLNEKLFF
-	-	TRBV6-4	TRBJ2-3	TGTGCCAGCAGTGAGAGGGCGATCACAGATACGCAGTATTTT	CASSERAITDTQYF
TRBD1	-	TRBV29-1	TRBJ2-3	TGCAGCTCCGGAGGACAGGGGGCAGATACGCAGTATTTT	CSSGGQGADTQYF
-	-	TRBV28	TRBJ1-3	TGTGCCAGCAGTTCCTTGGTGACAGAAAACACCATATATTTT	CASSSLVTENTIYF
-	-	TRBV27	TRBJ2-7	TGTGCCAGCAGTTTAAACAGATATTCCTACGAGCAGTACTTC	CASSLNRYSYEQYF
-	-	TRBV28	TRBJ2-3	TGTGCCAGCAGTTTACCCGGGGCAGGGGGCACAGATACGCAGTATTTT	CASSLPGAGGTDTQYF
-	-	TRBV6-1	TRBJ1-2	TGTGCCAGCCAGAAGGGGGGGACCTATGGCTACACCTTC	CASQKGGTYGYTF
-	-	TRBV5-6	TRBJ1-1	TGTGCCAGCAGCTTGGCCACGGGGGCTGAAGCTTTCTTT	CASSLATGAEAFF
TRBD1	-	TRBV5-1	TRBJ1-4	TGCGCCAGCAGCGATACAGGGGGACGGAATGAAAAACTGTTTTTT	CASSDTGGRNEKLFF
-	-	TRBV4-1	TRBJ1-3	TGCGCCAGCAGCCAAGATTCCCCCCTCCGGAGCTCTGGAAACACCATATATTTT	CASSQDSPLRSSGNTIYF
-	-	TRBV7-2	TRBJ2-5	TGTGCCAGCAGGTCCGACATCCAAGAGACCCAGTACTTC	CASRSDIQETQYF
TRBD2	-	TRBV7-3	TRBJ2-1	TGTGCCAGCAGCTCCCTAACTTTGACTAGCGGGGGGGTTTACTACAATGAGCAGTTCTTC	CASSSLTLTSGGVYYNEQFF
-	-	TRBV9	TRBJ2-5	TGTGCCAGCAGCGTAGAGGCGGACTATGCCCAAGAGACCCAGTACTTC	CASSVEADYAQETQYF
TRBD1	-	TRBV2	TRBJ2-1	TGTGCCAGTCATAAAGGACAGGGCTACAATGAGCAGTTCTTC	CASHKGQGYNEQFF
TRBD1	-	TRBV7-2	TRBJ1-2	TGTGCCAGCAGTACGACAGGGGGTTATGGCTACACCTTC	CASSTTGGYGYTF
TRBD1	once	TRBV9	TRBJ1-6	TGTGCCAGCAGCGCAGGCAGGACAGGGGCAGCCTATAATTCACCCCTCCACTTT	CASSAGRTGAAYNSPLHF
-	-	TRBV7-9	TRBJ1-3	TGTGCCAGCAGCTTGGGCTGGGCTCAGATATCTGGAAACACCATATATTTT	CASSLGWAQISGNTIYF
-	-	TRBV30	TRBJ2-6	TGTGCCTGGACCGCGGCGGGTGGGGCCAACGTCCTGACTTTC	CAWTAAGGANVLTF
-	once	TRBV28	TRBJ2-1	TGTGCCAGCAGCTCTACCGGGATGAGCTCCTACAATGAACAGTTCTTC	CASSSTGMSSYNEQFF
TRBD1	few	TRBV25-1	TRBJ1-1	TGTGCCAGCAGTGAATATAGTGCGACAGGGGTGAACACTGAAGCTTTCTTT	CASSEYSATGVNTEAFF
-	-	TRBV27	TRBJ2-7	TGTGCCAGCAGTGGTCAGGGTTATATTCGGTACGAGCAGTACTTC	CASSGQGYIRYEQYF
TRBD2	-	TRBV7-9	TRBJ2-1	TGTGCCAGCAGCCCCAGCTGGGTTAAAGCGGGGGCCCTCCTTGGGTTGATCTTC	CASSPSWVKAGALLGLIF
-	-	TRBV29-1	TRBJ2-5	TGCAGCGTTGCTGTTTCGGCCCAGTACTTC	CSVAVSAQYF
TRBD2	-	TRBV5-4	TRBJ2-7	TGTGCCAGCAGCTTGGAAGATGTCGGGGGGGCCAACGAGCAGTACTTC	CASSLEDVGGANEQYF
TRBD1	few	TRBV6-5	TRBJ2-5	TGTGCCAGCAGTTACTCAGGACAGGGCCTGGAGACCCAGTACTTC	CASSYSGQGLETQYF
-	-	TRBV30	TRBJ1-5	TGTGCCTGGAGCAGGATCGTTGGCAATCAGCCCCAGCATTTT	CAWSRIVGNQPQHF
-	few	TRBV7-9	TRBJ2-7	TGTGCCAGCAGCCTGCTTGGGCAGGGAGGCGAGCAGTACTTC	CASSLLGQGGEQYF
-	-	TRBV15	TRBJ1-5	TGTGCCACCAGCAGAGATACACAGCCTCAGCATTTT	CATSRDTQPQHF
-	-	TRBV7-2	TRBJ1-6	TGTGCCAGCAGCCCCCCCGGGCACAGGGCGATGAATTCACCCCTCCACTTT	CASSPPGHRAMNSPLHF
-	-	TRBV5-5	TRBJ2-6	TGTGCCAGCAGCTTGACTAGCACTGGGGCCAACGTCCTGACTTTC	CASSLTSTGANVLTF
-	-	TRBV5-8	TRBJ1-3	TGTGCCAGCAGCTTGGGTCGGGGGGCCAACACCATATATTTT	CASSLGRGANTIYF
-	-	TRBV2	TRBJ2-7	TGTGCCAGCAGTGTCTTTCCCCGCTACGAGCAGTACTTC	CASSVFPRYEQYF
TRBD1	few	TRBV25-1	TRBJ2-7	TGTGCCAGCAGGGATACAGGGGGCTCCTACGAGCAGTACTTC	CASRDTGGSYEQYF
-	-	TRBV18	TRBJ1-2	TGTGCCAGCTCACTACCCGGGATGAGGGGCTACACCTTC	CASSLPGMRGYTF
TRBD1	-	TRBV27	TRBJ2-7	TGTGCCAGCAGTTTACCCGACAGGGGCCACAAGCAGTACTTC	CASSLPDRGHKQYF
TRBD2	once	TRBV2	TRBJ2-7	TGTGCCAGCAGTGATTTAGCGGGGGGGTCTTACGAGCAGTACTTC	CASSDLAGGSYEQYF
TRBD1	-	TRBV30	TRBJ2-1	TGTGCCTGGGGCGACGACAGGGTCGGAAATGAGCAGTTCTTC	CAWGDDRVGNEQFF
TRBD2	-	TRBV5-1	TRBJ2-3	TGCGCCAGCAGCCCGGGGACTAGCGGGGGCCTGGGGGATACGCAGTATTTT	CASSPGTSGGLGDTQYF
-	-	TRBV7-8	TRBJ1-5	TGTGCCAGCAGCTTAGCGACAGAAGGCAATCAGCCCCAGCATTTT	CASSLATEGNQPQHF
-	-	TRBV7-3	TRBJ1-5	TGTGCCAGCAGCTTATACCAGGATCAGCCCCAGCATTTT	CASSLYQDQPQHF
TRBD1	once	TRBV28	TRBJ1-5	TGTGCCAGCAGTATCCGGGACAGGGGGCGCGGGCGGCGCAATCAGCCCCAGCATTTT	CASSIRDRGRGRRNQPQHF